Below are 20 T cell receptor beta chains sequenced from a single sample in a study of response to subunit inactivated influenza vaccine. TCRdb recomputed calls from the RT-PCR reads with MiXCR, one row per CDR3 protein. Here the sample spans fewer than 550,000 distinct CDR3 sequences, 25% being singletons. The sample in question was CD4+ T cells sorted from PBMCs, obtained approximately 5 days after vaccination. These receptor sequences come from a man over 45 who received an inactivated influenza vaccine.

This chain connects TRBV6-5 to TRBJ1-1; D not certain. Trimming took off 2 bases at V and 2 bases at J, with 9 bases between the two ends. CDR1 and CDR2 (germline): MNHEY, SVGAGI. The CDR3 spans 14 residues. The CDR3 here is CASSYTADNTEAFF. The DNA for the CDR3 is TGTGCCAGCAGTTACACGGCAGATAACACTGAAGCTTTCTTT.

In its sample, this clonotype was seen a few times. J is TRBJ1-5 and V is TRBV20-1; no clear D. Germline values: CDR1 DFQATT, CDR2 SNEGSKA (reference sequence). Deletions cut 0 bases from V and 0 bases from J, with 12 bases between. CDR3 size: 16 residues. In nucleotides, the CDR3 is TGCAGTGCTAGAGATGGGAGGGTTCCTAGCAATCAGCCCCAGCATTTT. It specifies CSARDGRVPSNQPQHF.

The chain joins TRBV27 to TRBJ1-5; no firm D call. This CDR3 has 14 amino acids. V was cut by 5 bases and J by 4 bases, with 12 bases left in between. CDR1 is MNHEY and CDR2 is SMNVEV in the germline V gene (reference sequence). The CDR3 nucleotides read TGTGCCAGCAGTATGTCCGCTGGGAATCAGCCCCAGCATTTT. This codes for CASSMSAGNQPQHF.

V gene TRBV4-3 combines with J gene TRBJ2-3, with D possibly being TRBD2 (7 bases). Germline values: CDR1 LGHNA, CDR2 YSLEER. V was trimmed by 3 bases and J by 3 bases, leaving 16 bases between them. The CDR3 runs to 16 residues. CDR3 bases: TGCGCCAGCAGCCAGGGGGGGCCGGCCGGGACAGATACGCAGTATTTT. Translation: CASSQGGPAGTDTQYF.

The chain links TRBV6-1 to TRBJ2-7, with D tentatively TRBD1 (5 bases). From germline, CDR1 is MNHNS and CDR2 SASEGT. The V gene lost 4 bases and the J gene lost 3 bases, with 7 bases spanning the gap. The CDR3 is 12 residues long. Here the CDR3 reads CASSGTIYEQYF. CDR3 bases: TGTGCCAGCAGTGGGACAATCTACGAGCAGTACTTC.

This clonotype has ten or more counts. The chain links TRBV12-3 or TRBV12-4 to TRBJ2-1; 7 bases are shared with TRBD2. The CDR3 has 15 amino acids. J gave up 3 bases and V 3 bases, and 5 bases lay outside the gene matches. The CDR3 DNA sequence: TGTGCCAGCAGTTTGGCTAGCGGACACTACAATGAGCAGTTCTTC. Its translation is CASSLASGHYNEQFF.

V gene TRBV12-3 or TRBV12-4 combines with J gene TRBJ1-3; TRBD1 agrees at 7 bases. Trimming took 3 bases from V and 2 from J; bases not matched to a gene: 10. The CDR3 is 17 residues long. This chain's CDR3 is CASSFGQGRGPGNTIYF. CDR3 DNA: TGTGCCAGCAGTTTCGGGCAGGGGAGGGGGCCTGGAAACACCATATATTTT.

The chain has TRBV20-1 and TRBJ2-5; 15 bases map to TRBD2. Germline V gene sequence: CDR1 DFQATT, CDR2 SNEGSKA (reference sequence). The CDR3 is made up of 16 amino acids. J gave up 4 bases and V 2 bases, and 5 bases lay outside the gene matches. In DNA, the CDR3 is TGCAGTGCTAGATCCCCGGGACTAGCGGGAGGAGAGACCCAGTACTTC. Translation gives CSARSPGLAGGETQYF.

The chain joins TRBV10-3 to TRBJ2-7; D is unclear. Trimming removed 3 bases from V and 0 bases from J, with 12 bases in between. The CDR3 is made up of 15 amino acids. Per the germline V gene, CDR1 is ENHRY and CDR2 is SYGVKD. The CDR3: CAISDGLEHSYEQYF. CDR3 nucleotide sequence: TGTGCCATCAGTGATGGTCTAGAACACTCCTACGAGCAGTACTTC.

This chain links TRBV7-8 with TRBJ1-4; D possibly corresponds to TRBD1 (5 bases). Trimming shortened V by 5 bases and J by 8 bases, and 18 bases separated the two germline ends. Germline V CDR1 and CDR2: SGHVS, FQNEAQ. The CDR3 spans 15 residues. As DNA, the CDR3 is TGTGCCAGCAGCCCTGGGACGCCCGAGACCGAAAAACTGTTTTTT. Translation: CASSPGTPETEKLFF.

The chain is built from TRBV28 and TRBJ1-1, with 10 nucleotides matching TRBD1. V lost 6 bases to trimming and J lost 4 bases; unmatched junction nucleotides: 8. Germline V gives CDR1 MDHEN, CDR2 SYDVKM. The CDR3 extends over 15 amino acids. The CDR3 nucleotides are TGTGCCAGCAGCCGTCCGGGACAGGGGAGCACTGAAGCTTTCTTT. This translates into CASSRPGQGSTEAFF.

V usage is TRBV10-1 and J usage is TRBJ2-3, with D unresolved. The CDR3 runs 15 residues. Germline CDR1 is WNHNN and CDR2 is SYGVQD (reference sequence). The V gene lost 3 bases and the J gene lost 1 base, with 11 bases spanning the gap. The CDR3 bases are TGCGCCAGCAGTGACACCGGATTTCGCACAGATACGCAGTATTTT. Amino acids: CASSDTGFRTDTQYF.

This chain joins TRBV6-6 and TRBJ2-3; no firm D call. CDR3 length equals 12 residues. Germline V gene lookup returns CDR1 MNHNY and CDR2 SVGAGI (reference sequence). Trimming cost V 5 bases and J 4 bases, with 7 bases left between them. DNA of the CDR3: TGTGCCAGCAGTACCATAGCAGATACGCAGTATTTT. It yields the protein CASSTIADTQYF.

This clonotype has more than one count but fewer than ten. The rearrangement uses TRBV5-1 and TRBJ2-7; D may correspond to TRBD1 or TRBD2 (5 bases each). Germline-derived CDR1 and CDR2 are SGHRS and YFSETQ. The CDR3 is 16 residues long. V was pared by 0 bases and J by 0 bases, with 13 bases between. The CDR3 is CASSLASGDLSYEQYF. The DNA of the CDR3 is TGCGCCAGCAGCTTGGCATCCGGGGACCTCTCCTACGAGCAGTACTTC.

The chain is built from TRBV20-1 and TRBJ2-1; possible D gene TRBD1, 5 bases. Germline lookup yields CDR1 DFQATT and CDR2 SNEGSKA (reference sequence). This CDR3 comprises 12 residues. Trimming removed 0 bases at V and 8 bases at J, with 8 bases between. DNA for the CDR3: TGCAGTGCTAGAGATGTGGGGCATGAGCAGTTCTTC. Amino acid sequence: CSARDVGHEQFF.

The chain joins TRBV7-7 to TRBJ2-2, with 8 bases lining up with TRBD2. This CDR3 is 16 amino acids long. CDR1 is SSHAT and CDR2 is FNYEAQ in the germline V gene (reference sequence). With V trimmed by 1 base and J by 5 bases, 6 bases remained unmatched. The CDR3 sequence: CASSLGNSGSTGELFF. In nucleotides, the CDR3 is TGTGCCAGCAGCTTAGGAAACAGCGGGAGTACCGGGGAGCTGTTTTTT.

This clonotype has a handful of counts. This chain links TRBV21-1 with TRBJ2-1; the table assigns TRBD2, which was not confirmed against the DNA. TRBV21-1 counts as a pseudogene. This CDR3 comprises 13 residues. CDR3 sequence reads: CAPAQRGDNEQFF. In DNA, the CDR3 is TGTGCACCCGCCCAGCGGGGAGACAATGAGCAGTTCTTC.

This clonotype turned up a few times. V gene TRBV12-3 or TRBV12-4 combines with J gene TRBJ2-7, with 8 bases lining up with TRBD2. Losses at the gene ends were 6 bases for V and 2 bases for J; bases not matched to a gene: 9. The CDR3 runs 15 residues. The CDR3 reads CASSPGAGGTYEQYF. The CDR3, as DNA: TGTGCCAGCAGCCCAGGGGCGGGGGGCACCTACGAGCAGTACTTC.

CDR3 loop: CASSPDRVESYEQYF. CDR3 DNA sequence: TGCGCCAGCAGCCCGGACAGGGTTGAATCCTACGAGCAGTACTTC. This sequence joins TRBV5-1 and TRBJ2-7; 8 positions match TRBD1. The CDR3 consists of 15 residues. V trimming: 4 bases; J trimming: 1 base; junction bases outside the gene matches: 7. From germline, CDR1 is SGHRS and CDR2 YFSETQ.

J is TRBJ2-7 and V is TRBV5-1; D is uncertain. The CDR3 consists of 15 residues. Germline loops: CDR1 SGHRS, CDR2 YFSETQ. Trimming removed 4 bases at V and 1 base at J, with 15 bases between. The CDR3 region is CASSPGQVGSYEQYF. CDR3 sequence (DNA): TGCGCCAGCAGCCCCGGGCAGGTGGGTTCCTACGAGCAGTACTTC.